This T cell receptor beta chain was identified in a study of chemoradiotherapy in HPV16-positive cancers. Study at large: Functional T-cell assays on a couple of HPV16-positive patients' cells defined candidate HPV-specific clones and common TCR motifs.

The CDR3 consists of 13 residues. CDR1 SGHNT and CDR2 YYREEE come from the germline V gene (reference sequence). The V and J ends lost 1 base and 4 bases respectively, with 8 bases between them. This clone was detected a few times. The repertoire was sequenced with immunoSEQ multiplex PCR; TCRdb's copy has only in-frame clones and lacks some. The repertoire holds tens of thousands of clones, with 94% as singletons. Collection took place from a patient who underwent chemoradiotherapy. The J gene is TRBJ1-2, the V gene TRBV5-4, with a weak D call TRBD1 (6 bases). This clonotype was sampled from a human donor with HPV-associated anogenital cancer. CDR3 region: CASSLNRVYGYTF. The DNA of the CDR3 is TGTGCCAGCAGCTTGAACAGGGTCTATGGCTACACCTTC.